This T cell receptor (beta chain) was captured by sequencing in a study of blood T cell repertoires in COVID-19. Whole-study context: Some COVID-19 samples were acute and others convalescent; all came from the United States, Italy and Spain. The cDNA or gDNA used as material had been derived from T cells, B-cell-depleted T cells, or PBMCs.

The assay was immunoSEQ multiplex PCR, and TCRdb's table has in-frame clones only and misses some. The sample carries about 180,000 clones, about 84% recorded once. The V and J ends lost 1 base and 6 bases respectively, with 15 bases between them. The CDR3 runs to 15 residues. Germline values: CDR1 SGHVS, CDR2 FQNEAQ. The chain couples TRBV7-8 to TRBJ1-1; D remains ambiguous. The sample was peripheral blood. This TCR came from a human donor in a cohort sampled during active COVID-19. CDR3 residues: CASSLGSGGQPEAFF. The DNA of the CDR3 is TGTGCCAGCAGCTTAGGTTCGGGAGGGCAACCTGAAGCTTTCTTT.